The clone carrying this TCR beta chain showed up just a few times. The data derive from a study of blood T cells in healthy people across ages. A second PCR of about 7 to 12 cycles used a sample-barcoded 5' primer and a J-beta primer mix. The study obtained at least 3 million CDR3-containing paired-end reads from every sample. Each CDR3 protein gets one entry after TCRdb re-called the 5' RACE reads with MiXCR. The sample shows more than 500,000 distinct CDR3 sequences, roughly a quarter of them seen only once. This CDR3 contains 18 residues. Germline V gene sequence: CDR1 MNHEY, CDR2 SMNVEV (reference sequence). V dropped 1 base and J dropped 2; count of bases not matched to a gene: 13.

The sequencing sample was made of blood. The chain recombines TRBV27 with TRBJ2-5; TRBD2 matches 7 bases. The TCR comes from a woman between 70 and 85 years old in good health. The CDR3 DNA follows: TGTGCCAGCAGTTTATTTGCTCGGGGAGCGGGATTACAAGAGACCCAGTACTTC. As protein: CASSLFARGAGLQETQYF.